One and the same sample provided the 4 T cell receptor beta chains below, sequenced in a study of T cells in localized non-small cell lung cancer. Clones were read by immunoSEQ multiplex PCR, and TCRdb kept only the in-frame ones, dropping some. This table has under 2,500 clones, about 25% appearing once. This specimen was normal lung tissue next to the tumor, taken before any cancer treatment. All receptors come from a woman between 40 and 69 years old with stage I lung adenocarcinoma.

There are a few counts of this clone. This chain connects TRBV11-3 to TRBJ2-5; the match to TRBD1 covers 7 bases. With V trimmed by 5 bases and J by 5 bases, 11 bases remained unmatched. CDR3 size: 15 residues. CDR1 and CDR2 from the germline V gene are SGHNT and YENEEA. The CDR3 region is CASSTGDSTGETQYF. The CDR3 region has the DNA TGTGCCAGCAGCACAGGGGACAGCACGGGGGAGACCCAGTACTTC.

The rearrangement uses TRBV18 and TRBJ2-5; D is perhaps TRBD1 (6 bases). This CDR3 region has 16 residues. V lost 0 bases, J lost 1 base, and 12 bases lay in between. Germline CDR1 and CDR2: KGHSH and LQKENI. The CDR3: CASSPPRGRGQETQYF. As DNA, the CDR3 is TGTGCCAGCTCACCACCCCGGGGCAGGGGCCAAGAGACCCAGTACTTC.

This clone was seen a handful of times. The chain has TRBV9 and TRBJ2-3, with D perhaps TRBD2 (5 bases). The CDR3 sequence is 14 residues long. Germline V gene sequence: CDR1 SGDLS, CDR2 YYNGEE. The ends were cut back, 3 bases at V and 0 bases at J, with 8 bases in the middle. The CDR3 loop is CASSGTPSTDTQYF. CDR3 nucleotides: TGTGCCAGCAGCGGGACTCCTAGCACAGATACGCAGTATTTT.

This chain joins TRBV10-3 and TRBJ2-5, with TRBD1 matching over 8 bases. Trimming took 0 bases from V and 3 from J; bases not matched to a gene: 0. Germline V CDR1 and CDR2: ENHRY, SYGVKD. This CDR3 has 14 residues. CDR3 region: CAISESTGEETQYF. For the CDR3, the DNA is TGTGCCATCAGTGAGTCGACAGGGGAAGAGACCCAGTACTTC.